Sequencing of this TCR beta chain was carried out in a study of blood T cell repertoires in COVID-19. Data came from immunoSEQ multiplex PCR; TCRdb stores just in-frame clones and leaves some out. This sample yields about 45,000 clones, of which approximately 86% are seen a single time; around 8% belongs to the top ten. Germline CDR1 and CDR2: DFQATT and SNEGSKA (reference sequence). Trimming left V 6 bases short and J 6 bases short, with 7 bases between. The CDR3 is made up of 10 amino acids. The TCR sequence derives from an elderly man in a cohort sampled during active COVID-19. Sequencing used peripheral blood. V gene TRBV20-1 combines with J gene TRBJ2-3; no definite D call. The CDR3 sequence: CSATADTQYF. As DNA, the CDR3 is TGCAGTGCAACCGCGGATACGCAGTATTTT.